This TCR beta chain stems from a study of blood T cell repertoires in COVID-19. The CDR3 sequence is 14 residues long. The assay was immunoSEQ multiplex PCR, and TCRdb's table has in-frame clones only and misses some. The table lists about 280,000 clones, around 90% of them singletons. The chain employs TRBV7-5 and TRBJ2-7; the tabulated D call, TRBD1, remains unverified against the DNA. TRBV7-5 is reported as a pseudogene. This receptor was obtained from a woman aged 60-70 years in a cohort exposed to, infected with or recovered from COVID-19 (not recorded which). The sequencing input was PBMCs or T cells enriched from blood (not recorded which). For the CDR3, the DNA is TGTGCCAGAAGCGGGCGGACAGGGCCCTACGAGCAGTACTTC. It yields the protein CARSGRTGPYEQYF.